One sample yielded the 19 T cell receptor beta chains listed below, sequenced in a study of T cells expressing NK-cell markers (dated by TCRdb to the early 2020s). Preparation of the library involved 5' RACE. Sequencing was carried out with an Illumina HiSeq 2000. Once TCRdb had reprocessed the reads, it stored one entry per CDR3 protein sequence and supplied no DNA. The table held for this sample gives about 460,000 distinct CDR3 sequences. Almost 1.5% of the sample goes to the ten largest clones. Sample: blood T cells: a sorted CD56 or NKG2C T cell subset, CD4+ or CD8+ T cells, or bulk PBMC T cells (not recorded which). The receptors derive from a woman aged 50 to 60 in good health. Donor details come from another sample of the same person, matched by shared clones.

This chain uses TRBV11-2 with TRBJ2-3; TCRdb indicates TRBD1, and absent DNA this call remains unverified. This CDR3 has 12 amino acids. Per germline, CDR1 SGHAT and CDR2 FQNNGV. The CDR3 reads CASQGEADTQYF.

CDR3 in amino acids: CASSLGGKVEAFF. The rearrangement uses TRBV12-3 or TRBV12-4 and TRBJ1-1; TCRdb returns TRBD1, unconfirmable since there is no DNA. This CDR3 spans 13 amino acids.

This chain links TRBV6-7 with TRBJ2-5; TCRdb indicates TRBD2, and absent DNA this call remains unverified. TRBV6-7 is an ORF, with its function uncertain. This CDR3 comprises 17 residues. CDR3 protein: CASSLGLAGEVGETQYF.

The chain is built from TRBV19 and TRBJ1-4; TCRdb's assignment of TRBD1 cannot be checked, as there is no DNA. CDR1 LNHDA and CDR2 SQIVND come from the germline V gene (reference sequence). The CDR3 length is 14 residues. CDR3 loop: CASKPGQGQEKLFF.

This chain joins TRBV7-2 and TRBJ1-1. From germline, CDR1 is SGHTA and CDR2 FQGNSA. There are 18 residues in the CDR3. The CDR3 sequence is CASSLSGQRTLGDTEAFF.

The chain combines TRBV5-6 with TRBJ2-1; there is no DNA to check the TCRdb D call of TRBD2. The CDR3 extends over 17 amino acids. CDR1 and CDR2 (germline): SGHDT, YYEEEE. The CDR3 loop reads CASSLWGLAGVGHEQFF.

The rearrangement joins TRBV6-5 to TRBJ2-5; TCRdb's D gene call, TRBD1, goes unchecked for lack of DNA. CDR1 MNHEY and CDR2 SVGAGI come from the germline V gene. The CDR3 totals 12 residues. The CDR3 reads CATSQWGQTQYF.

The chain uses TRBV11-2 and TRBJ2-2; TCRdb names TRBD2, which stays unverified in the absence of DNA. The CDR3 loop spans 20 amino acids. Germline V gene sequence: CDR1 SGHAT, CDR2 FQNNGV. The CDR3 loop reads CASSLGDWPKGSGYTGELFF.

The chain is built from TRBV2 and TRBJ2-7. From germline, CDR1 is SNHLY and CDR2 FYNNEI. The CDR3 has 13 residues. The CDR3 protein is CASREAGMGEQYF.

The rearrangement links TRBV5-1 to TRBJ2-5; TCRdb lists TRBD1, though no DNA is available to test this call. Germline loops: CDR1 SGHRS, CDR2 YFSETQ. This CDR3 comprises 15 residues. CDR3 in amino acids: CASSLMARGTETQYF.

The V gene is TRBV5-5, the J gene TRBJ2-2. Germline CDR1 is SGHKS and CDR2 is YYEKEE (reference sequence). The CDR3 is 14 amino acids. CDR3 loop: CASSLKASSGELFF.

The genes are TRBV7-2 and TRBJ2-6. The CDR3 runs 14 residues. Germline V gene sequence: CDR1 SGHTA, CDR2 FQGNSA. The CDR3 region is CASSPLGGANVLTF.

The chain recombines TRBV20-1 with TRBJ1-1; TCRdb gives TRBD1 as the D gene, but with no DNA this cannot be confirmed. Germline V gene sequence: CDR1 DFQATT, CDR2 SNEGSKA (reference sequence). The CDR3 is made up of 15 amino acids. The CDR3 is CSARSPRVTNTEAFF.

The chain employs TRBV12-3 or TRBV12-4 and TRBJ2-2; TCRdb's assignment of TRBD2 cannot be checked, as there is no DNA. The CDR3 extends over 13 amino acids. CDR3 region: CASPGRSTGELFF.

This chain connects TRBV12-3 or TRBV12-4 to TRBJ2-3; the TCRdb call, TRBD2, lacks DNA for checking. This CDR3 region has 14 residues. CDR3 residues: CASSSMGGSDTQYF.

The chain is built from TRBV20-1 and TRBJ1-1. The CDR3 consists of 14 residues. The germline V gene encodes CDR1 DFQATT and CDR2 SNEGSKA (reference sequence). This CDR3 reads CSARKGSRNTEAFF.

This chain links TRBV27 with TRBJ2-7; TCRdb's D call of TRBD1 is untestable without DNA. Germline-derived CDR1 and CDR2 are MNHEY and SMNVEV (reference sequence). The CDR3 length is 17 residues. The CDR3 loop reads CASSLSRGTGFTYEQYF.

The chain has TRBV4-1 and TRBJ1-6; without DNA, the TCRdb call of TRBD1 cannot be checked. From germline, CDR1 is MGHRA and CDR2 YSYEKL. The CDR3 runs to 14 residues. The CDR3 sequence is CASSPQGIGTPLHF.

This chain uses TRBV20-1 with TRBJ1-5; there is no DNA to check the TCRdb D call of TRBD1. There are 14 residues in the CDR3. Germline CDR1 DFQATT, CDR2 SNEGSKA (reference sequence). The CDR3 spells CSARGGDSNQPQHF.